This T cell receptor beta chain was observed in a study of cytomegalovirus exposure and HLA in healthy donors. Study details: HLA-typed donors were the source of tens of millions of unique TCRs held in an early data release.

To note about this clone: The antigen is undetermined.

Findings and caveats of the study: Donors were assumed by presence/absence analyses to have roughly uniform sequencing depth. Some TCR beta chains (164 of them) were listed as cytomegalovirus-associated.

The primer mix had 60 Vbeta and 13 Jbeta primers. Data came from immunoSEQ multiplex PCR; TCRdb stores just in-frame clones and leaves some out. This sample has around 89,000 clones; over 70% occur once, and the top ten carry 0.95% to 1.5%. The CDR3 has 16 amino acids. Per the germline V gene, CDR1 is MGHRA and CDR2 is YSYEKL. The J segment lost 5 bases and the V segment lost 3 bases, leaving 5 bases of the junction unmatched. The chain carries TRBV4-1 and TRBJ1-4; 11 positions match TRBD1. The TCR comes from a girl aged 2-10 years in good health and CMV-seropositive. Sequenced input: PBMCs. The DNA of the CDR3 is TGCGCCAGCAGCCACGGGACAGGGGGACAAAATGAAAAACTGTTTTTT. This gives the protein CASSHGTGGQNEKLFF.